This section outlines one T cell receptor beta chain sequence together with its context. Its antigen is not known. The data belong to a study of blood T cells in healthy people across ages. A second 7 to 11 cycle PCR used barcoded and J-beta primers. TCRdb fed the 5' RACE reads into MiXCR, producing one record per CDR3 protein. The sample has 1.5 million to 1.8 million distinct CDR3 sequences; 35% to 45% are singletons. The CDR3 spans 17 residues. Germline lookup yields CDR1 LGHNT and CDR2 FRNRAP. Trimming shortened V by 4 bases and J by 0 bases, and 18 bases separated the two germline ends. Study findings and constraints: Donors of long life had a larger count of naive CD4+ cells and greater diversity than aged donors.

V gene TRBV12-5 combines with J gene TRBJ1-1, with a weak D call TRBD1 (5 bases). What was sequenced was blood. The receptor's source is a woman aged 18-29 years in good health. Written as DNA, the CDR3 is TGTGCTAGTGGTTCCTTGGCCCTGGAGGGGATGAACACTGAAGCTTTCTTT. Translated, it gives CASGSLALEGMNTEAFF.